This T cell receptor (beta chain) was retrieved from a study of blood T cell repertoires in COVID-19. About the research overall: The study drew acute and convalescent COVID-19 samples from the United States, Italy and Spain. T cells, B-cell-depleted T cells, or PBMCs supplied cDNA or gDNA.

Authors' processing steps: The authors estimated nucleated cell counts from reference gene primer amplification. Measured with immunoSEQ multiplex PCR; TCRdb has only the in-frame clones, and not every one. The V and J calls and clone size are taken from that table; D and trimming were inferred from the DNA. The sample shows 25,000 to 30,000 clones, roughly 90% of them seen only once. This CDR3 is 15 amino acids long. V shed 4 bases and J 6 bases; nucleotides not matched to a gene: 12. Germline V lookup: CDR1 SGHRS, CDR2 YFSETQ. The sequencing sample was made of peripheral blood. The TCR sequence derives from a human donor in a cohort sampled during active COVID-19. The chain carries TRBV5-1 and TRBJ1-1; 7 bases are shared with TRBD1. The CDR3 here is CASSPADRVGAEAFF. The CDR3 bases are TGCGCCAGCAGCCCCGCCGACAGGGTTGGCGCTGAAGCTTTCTTT.